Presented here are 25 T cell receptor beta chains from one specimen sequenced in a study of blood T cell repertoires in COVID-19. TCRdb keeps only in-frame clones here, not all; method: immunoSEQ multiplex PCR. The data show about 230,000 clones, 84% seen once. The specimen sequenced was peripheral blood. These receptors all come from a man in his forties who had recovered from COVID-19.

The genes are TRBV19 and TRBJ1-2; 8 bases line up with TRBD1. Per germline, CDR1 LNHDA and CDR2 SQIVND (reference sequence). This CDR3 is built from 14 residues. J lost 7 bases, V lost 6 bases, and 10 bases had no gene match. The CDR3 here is CASSPGQVESGYTF. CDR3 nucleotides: TGTGCCAGTAGCCCGGGACAGGTCGAGAGTGGCTACACCTTC. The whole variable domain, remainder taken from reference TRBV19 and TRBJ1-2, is DGGITQSPKYLFRKEGQNVTLSCEQNLNHDAMYWYRQDPGQGLRLIYYSQIVNDFQKGDIAEGYSVSREKKESFPLTVTSAQKNPTAFYLCASSPGQVESGYTFGSGTRLTVV.

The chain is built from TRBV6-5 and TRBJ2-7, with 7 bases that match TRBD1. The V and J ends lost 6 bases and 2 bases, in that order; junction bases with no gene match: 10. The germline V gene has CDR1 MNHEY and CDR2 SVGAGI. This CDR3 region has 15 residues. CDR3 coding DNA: TGTGCCAGCAGACCTACAGGGGATGGAACCTACGAGCAGTACTTC. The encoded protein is CASRPTGDGTYEQYF.

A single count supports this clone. The CDR3 region has the DNA TGTGCCAGCTCACCACTCTTAAATGAGCAGTTCTTC. Amino acids: CASSPLLNEQFF. The V and J genes are TRBV18 and TRBJ2-1; D is uncertain. Trimming removed 1 base from V and 7 bases from J, with 5 bases in between. Germline CDR1 is KGHSH and CDR2 is LQKENI. The CDR3 covers 12 residues.

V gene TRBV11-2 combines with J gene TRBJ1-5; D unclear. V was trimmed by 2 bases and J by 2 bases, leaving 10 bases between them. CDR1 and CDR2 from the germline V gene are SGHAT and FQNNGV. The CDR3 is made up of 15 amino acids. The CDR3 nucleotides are TGTGCCAGCAGCTTAAGTGCGGGAGGCAATCAGCCCCAGCATTTT. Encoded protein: CASSLSAGGNQPQHF. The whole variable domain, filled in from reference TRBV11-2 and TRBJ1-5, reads EAGVAQSPRYKIIEKRQSVAFWCNPISGHATLYWYQQILGQGPKLLIQFQNNGVVDDSQLPKDRFSAERLKGVDSTLKIQPAKLEDSAVYLCASSLSAGGNQPQHFGDGTRLSIL.

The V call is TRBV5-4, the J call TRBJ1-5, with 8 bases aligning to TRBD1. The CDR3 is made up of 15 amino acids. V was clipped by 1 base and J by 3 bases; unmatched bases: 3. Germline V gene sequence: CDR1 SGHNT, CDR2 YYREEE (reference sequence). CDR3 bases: TGTGCCAGCAGCTTGCAGGGGGCACCCAATCAGCCCCAGCATTTT. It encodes CASSLQGAPNQPQHF. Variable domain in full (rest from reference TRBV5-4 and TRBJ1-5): ETGVTQSPTHLIKTRGQQVTLRCSSQSGHNTVSWYQQALGQGPQFIFQYYREEENGRGNFPPRFSGLQFPNYSSELNVNALELDDSALYLCASSLQGAPNQPQHFGDGTRLSIL.

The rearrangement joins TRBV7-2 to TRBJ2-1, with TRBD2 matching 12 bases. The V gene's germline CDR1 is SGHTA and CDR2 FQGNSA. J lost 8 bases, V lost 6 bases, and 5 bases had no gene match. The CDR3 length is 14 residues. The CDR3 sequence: CASSPTSGSHEQFF. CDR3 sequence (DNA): TGTGCCAGCAGTCCGACTAGCGGGAGCCATGAGCAGTTCTTC. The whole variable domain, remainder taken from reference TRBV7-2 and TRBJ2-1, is GAGVSQSPSNKVTEKGKDVELRCDPISGHTALYWYRQSLGQGLEFLIYFQGNSAPDKSGLPSDRFSAERTGGSVSTLTIQRTQQEDSAVYLCASSPTSGSHEQFFGPGTRLTVL.

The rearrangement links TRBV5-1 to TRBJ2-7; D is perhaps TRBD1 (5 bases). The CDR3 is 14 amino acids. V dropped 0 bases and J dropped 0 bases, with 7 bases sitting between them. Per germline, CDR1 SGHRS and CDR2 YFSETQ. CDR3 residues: CASSLGQPSYEQYF. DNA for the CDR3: TGCGCCAGCAGCTTGGGACAGCCCTCCTACGAGCAGTACTTC. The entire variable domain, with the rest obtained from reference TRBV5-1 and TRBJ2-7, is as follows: KAGVTQTPRYLIKTRGQQVTLSCSPISGHRSVSWYQQTPGQGLQFLFEYFSETQRNKGNFPGRFSGRQFSNSRSEMNVSTLELGDSALYLCASSLGQPSYEQYFGPGTRLTVT.

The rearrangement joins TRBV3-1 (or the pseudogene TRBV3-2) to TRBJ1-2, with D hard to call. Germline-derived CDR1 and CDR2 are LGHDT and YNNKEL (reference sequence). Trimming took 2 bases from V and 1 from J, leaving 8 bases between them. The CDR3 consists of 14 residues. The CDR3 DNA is TGTGCCAGCAGCCAATCGTACATTAACTATGGCTACACCTTC. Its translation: CASSQSYINYGYTF.

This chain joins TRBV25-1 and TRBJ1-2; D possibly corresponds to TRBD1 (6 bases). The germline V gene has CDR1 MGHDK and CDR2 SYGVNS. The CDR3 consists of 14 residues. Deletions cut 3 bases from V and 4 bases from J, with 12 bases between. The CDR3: CASSDWDKGYGYTF. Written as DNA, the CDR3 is TGTGCCAGCAGTGATTGGGACAAAGGCTATGGCTACACCTTC.

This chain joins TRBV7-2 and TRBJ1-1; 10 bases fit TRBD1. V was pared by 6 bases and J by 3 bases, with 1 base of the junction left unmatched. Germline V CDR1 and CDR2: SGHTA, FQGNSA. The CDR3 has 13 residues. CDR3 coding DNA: TGTGCCAGCAGGGGACAGGGGCACACTGAAGCTTTCTTT. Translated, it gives CASRGQGHTEAFF.

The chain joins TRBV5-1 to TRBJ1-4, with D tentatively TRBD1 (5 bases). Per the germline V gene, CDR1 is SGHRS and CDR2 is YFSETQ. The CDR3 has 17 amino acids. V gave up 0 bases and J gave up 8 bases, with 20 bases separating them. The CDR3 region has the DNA TGCGCCAGCAGCTTGGGGCCCCAGGGTCGAGTAGGGGAAAAACTGTTTTTT. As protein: CASSLGPQGRVGEKLFF. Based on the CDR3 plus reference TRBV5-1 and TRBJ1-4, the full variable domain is KAGVTQTPRYLIKTRGQQVTLSCSPISGHRSVSWYQQTPGQGLQFLFEYFSETQRNKGNFPGRFSGRQFSNSRSEMNVSTLELGDSALYLCASSLGPQGRVGEKLFFGSGTQLSVL.

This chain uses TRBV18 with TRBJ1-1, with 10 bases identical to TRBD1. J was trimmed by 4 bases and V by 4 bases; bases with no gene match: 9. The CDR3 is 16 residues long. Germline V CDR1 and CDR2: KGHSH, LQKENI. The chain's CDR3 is CASSRSGGTGATEAFF. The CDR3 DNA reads TGTGCCAGCTCACGATCTGGCGGGACAGGGGCCACTGAAGCTTTCTTT.

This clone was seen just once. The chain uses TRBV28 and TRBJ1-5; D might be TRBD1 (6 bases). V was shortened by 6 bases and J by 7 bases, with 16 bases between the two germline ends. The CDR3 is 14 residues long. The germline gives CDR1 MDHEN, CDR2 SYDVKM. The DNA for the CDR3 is TGTGCCAGCAGATCCTCAGGGGTGGGACAGCCCCAGCATTTT. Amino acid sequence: CASRSSGVGQPQHF.

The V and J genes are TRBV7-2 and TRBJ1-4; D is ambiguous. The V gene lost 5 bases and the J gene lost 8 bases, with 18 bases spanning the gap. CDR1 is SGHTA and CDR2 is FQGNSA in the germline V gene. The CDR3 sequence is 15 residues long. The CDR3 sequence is CASSRTSPGSEKLFF. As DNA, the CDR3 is TGTGCCAGCAGCCGCACTTCCCCGGGATCCGAAAAACTGTTTTTT.

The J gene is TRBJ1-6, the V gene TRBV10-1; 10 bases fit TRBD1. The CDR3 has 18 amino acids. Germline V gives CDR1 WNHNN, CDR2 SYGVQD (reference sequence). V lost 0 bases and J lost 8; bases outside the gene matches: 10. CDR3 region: CASSESSGQGIEDSPLHF. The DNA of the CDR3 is TGCGCCAGCAGTGAGTCGTCGGGACAGGGGATTGAAGATTCACCCCTCCACTTT.

CDR3 coding DNA: TGTGCCAGCAACCTCGACAGGGGAACTGAAGCTTTCTTT. The encoded protein is CASNLDRGTEAFF. The chain has TRBV12-3 or TRBV12-4 and TRBJ1-1; 8 nucleotides line up with TRBD1. The V segment lost 7 bases and the J segment 5 bases; nucleotides outside the gene matches: 6. The CDR3 is 13 amino acids.

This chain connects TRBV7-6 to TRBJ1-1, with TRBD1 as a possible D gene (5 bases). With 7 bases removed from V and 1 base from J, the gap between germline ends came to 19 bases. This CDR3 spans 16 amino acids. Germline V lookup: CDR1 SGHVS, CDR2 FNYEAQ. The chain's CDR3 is CASTSQGNGANTEAFF. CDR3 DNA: TGTGCCAGCACATCGCAGGGTAATGGAGCGAACACTGAAGCTTTCTTT.

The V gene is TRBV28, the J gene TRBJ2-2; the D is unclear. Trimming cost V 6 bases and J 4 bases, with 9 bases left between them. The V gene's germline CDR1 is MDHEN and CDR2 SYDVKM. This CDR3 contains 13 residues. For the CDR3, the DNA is TGTGCCAGCAGCTTCCAAGCCACCGGGGAGCTGTTTTTT. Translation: CASSFQATGELFF. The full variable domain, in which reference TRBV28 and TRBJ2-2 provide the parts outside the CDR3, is DVKVTQSSRYLVKRTGEKVFLECVQDMDHENMFWYRQDPGLGLRLIYFSYDVKMKEKGDIPEGYSVSREKKERFSLILESASTNQTSMYLCASSFQATGELFFGEGSRLTVL.

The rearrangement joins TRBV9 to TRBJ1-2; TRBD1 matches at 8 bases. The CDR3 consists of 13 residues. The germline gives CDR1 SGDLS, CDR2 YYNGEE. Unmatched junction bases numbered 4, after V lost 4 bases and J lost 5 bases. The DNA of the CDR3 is TGTGCCAGCAGCCGCGACAGGGGATATGGCTACACCTTC. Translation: CASSRDRGYGYTF. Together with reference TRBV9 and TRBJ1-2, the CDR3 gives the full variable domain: DSGVTQTPKHLITATGQRVTLRCSPRSGDLSVYWYQQSLDQGLQFLIQYYNGEERAKGNILERFSAQQFPDLHSELNLSSLELGDSALYFCASSRDRGYGYTFGSGTRLTVV.

CDR3 nucleotide sequence: TGTGCCAGCAGCCCGTGGGGGAGGACGATCGGTAACTATGGCTACACCTTC. Encoded protein: CASSPWGRTIGNYGYTF. The rearrangement joins TRBV21-1 to TRBJ1-2. TRBV21-1 represents a pseudogene. The CDR3 is 17 amino acids.

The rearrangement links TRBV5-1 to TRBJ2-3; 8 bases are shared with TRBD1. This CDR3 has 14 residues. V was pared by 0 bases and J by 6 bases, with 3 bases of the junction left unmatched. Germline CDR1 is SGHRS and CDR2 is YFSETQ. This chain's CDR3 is CASSLAQGADTQYF. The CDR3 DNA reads TGCGCCAGCAGCTTGGCTCAGGGGGCTGATACGCAGTATTTT.

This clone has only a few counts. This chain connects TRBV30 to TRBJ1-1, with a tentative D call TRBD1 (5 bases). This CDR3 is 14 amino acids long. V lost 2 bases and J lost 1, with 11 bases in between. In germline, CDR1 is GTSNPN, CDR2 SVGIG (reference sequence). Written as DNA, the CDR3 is TGTGCCTGGAGTTTCGGGGGGGGGAACACTGAAGCTTTCTTT. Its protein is CAWSFGGGNTEAFF.

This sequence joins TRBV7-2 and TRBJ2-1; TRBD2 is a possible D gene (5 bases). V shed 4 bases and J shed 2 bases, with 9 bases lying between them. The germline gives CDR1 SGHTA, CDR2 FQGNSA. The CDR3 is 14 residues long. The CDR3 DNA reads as TGTGCCAGCAGCTATAGCGTGCCCTACAATGAGCAGTTCTTC. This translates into CASSYSVPYNEQFF.

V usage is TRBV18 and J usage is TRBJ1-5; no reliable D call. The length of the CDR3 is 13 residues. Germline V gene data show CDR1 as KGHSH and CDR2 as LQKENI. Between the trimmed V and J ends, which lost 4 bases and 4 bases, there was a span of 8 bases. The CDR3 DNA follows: TGTGCCAGCTCACGGTACGGGAATCAGCCCCAGCATTTT. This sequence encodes CASSRYGNQPQHF.

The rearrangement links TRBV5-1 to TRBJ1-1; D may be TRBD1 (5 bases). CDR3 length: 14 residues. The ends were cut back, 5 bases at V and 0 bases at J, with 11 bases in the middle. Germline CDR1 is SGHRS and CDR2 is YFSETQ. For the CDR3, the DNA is TGCGCCAGCAGGAAGGACACCATGAACACTGAAGCTTTCTTT. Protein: CASRKDTMNTEAFF. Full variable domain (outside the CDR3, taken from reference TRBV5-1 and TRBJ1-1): KAGVTQTPRYLIKTRGQQVTLSCSPISGHRSVSWYQQTPGQGLQFLFEYFSETQRNKGNFPGRFSGRQFSNSRSEMNVSTLELGDSALYLCASRKDTMNTEAFFGQGTRLTVV.